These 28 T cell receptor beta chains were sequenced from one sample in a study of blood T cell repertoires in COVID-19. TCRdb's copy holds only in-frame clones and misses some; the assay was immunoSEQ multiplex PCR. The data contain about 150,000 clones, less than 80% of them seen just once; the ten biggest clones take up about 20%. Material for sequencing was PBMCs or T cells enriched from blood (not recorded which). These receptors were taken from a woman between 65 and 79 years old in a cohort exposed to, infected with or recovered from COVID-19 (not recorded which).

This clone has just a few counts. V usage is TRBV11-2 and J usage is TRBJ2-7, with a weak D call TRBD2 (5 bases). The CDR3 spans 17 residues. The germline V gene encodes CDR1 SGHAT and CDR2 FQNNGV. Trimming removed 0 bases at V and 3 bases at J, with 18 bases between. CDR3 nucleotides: TGTGCCAGCAGCTTAGATACGGGAAAAGGTCTCTTCTACGAGCAGTACTTC. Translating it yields CASSLDTGKGLFYEQYF.

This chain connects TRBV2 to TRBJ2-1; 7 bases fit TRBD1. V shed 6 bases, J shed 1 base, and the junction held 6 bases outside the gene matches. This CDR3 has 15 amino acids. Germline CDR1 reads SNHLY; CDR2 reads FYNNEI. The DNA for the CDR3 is TGTGCCAGCAGGAGGACAGGCGAATCCTACAATGAGCAGTTCTTC. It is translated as CASRRTGESYNEQFF. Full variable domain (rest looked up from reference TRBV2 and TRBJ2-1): EPEVTQTPSHQVTQMGQEVILRCVPISNHLYFYWYRQILGQKVEFLVSFYNNEISEKSEIFDDQFSVERPDGSNFTLKIRSTKLEDSAMYFCASRRTGESYNEQFFGPGTRLTVL.

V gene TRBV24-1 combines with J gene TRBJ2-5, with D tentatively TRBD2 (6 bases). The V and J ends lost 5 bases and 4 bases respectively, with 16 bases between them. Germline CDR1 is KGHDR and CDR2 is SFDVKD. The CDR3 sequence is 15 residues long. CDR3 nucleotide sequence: TGTGCCACCAGTGCCCCGCTGGGAGGTGGAGAGACCCAGTACTTC. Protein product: CATSAPLGGGETQYF.

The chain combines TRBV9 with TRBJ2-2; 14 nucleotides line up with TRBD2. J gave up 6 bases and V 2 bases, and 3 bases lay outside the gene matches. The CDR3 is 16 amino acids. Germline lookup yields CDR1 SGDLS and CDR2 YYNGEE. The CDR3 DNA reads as TGTGCCAGCAGCGTGGGACTAGCGGGAGTATCCGGGGAGCTGTTTTTT. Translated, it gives CASSVGLAGVSGELFF.

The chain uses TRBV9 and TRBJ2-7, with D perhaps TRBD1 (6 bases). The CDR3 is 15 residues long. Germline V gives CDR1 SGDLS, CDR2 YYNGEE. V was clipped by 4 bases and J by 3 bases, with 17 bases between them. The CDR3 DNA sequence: TGTGCCAGCAGCCCGCACGGGACAACGAGCTACGAGCAGTACTTC. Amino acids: CASSPHGTTSYEQYF.

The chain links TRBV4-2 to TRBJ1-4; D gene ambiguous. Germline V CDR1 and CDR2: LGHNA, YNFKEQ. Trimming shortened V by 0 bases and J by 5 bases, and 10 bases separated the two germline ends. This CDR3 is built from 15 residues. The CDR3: CASSQDFRKNEKLFF. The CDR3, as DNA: TGTGCCAGCAGCCAAGATTTTAGAAAAAATGAAAAACTGTTTTTT.

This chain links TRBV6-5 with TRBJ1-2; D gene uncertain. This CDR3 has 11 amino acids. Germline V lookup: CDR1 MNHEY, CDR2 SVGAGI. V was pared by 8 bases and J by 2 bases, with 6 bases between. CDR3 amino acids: CASYINYGYTF. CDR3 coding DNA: TGTGCCAGCTACATCAACTATGGCTACACCTTC.

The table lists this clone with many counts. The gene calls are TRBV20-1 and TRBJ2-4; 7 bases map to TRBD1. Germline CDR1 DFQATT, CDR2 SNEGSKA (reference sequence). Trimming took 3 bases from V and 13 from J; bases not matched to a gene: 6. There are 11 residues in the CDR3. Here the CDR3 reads CSARRDSQQYF. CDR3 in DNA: TGCAGTGCTAGGAGGGACAGCCAACAGTACTTC.

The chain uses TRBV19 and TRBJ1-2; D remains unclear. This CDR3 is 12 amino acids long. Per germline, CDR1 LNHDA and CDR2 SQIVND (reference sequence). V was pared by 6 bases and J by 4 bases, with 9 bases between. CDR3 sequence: CASRGRGYGYTF. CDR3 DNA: TGTGCCAGTAGAGGACGGGGCTATGGCTACACCTTC.

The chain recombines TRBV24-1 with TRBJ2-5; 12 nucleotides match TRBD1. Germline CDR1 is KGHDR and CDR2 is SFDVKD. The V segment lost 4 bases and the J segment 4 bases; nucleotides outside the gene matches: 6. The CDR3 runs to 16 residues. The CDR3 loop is CATSEGQGAGGETQYF. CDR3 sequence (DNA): TGTGCCACCAGTGAGGGACAGGGGGCCGGGGGAGAGACCCAGTACTTC.

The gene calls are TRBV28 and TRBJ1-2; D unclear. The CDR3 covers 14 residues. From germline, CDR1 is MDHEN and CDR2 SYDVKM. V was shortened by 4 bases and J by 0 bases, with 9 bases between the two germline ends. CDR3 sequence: CASSSALANYGYTF. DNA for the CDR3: TGTGCCAGCAGTTCGGCCCTAGCTAACTATGGCTACACCTTC.

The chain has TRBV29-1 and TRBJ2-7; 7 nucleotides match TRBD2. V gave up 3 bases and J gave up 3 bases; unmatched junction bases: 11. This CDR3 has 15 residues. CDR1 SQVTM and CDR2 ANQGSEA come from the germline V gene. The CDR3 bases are TGCAGCGTTGATCACGCCCGGGGAGGGGACTACGAGCAGTACTTC. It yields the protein CSVDHARGGDYEQYF.

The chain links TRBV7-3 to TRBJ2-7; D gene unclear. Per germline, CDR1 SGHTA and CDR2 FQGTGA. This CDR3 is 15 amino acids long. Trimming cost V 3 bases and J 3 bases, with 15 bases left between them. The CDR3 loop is CASSFLASASYEQYF. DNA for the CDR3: TGTGCCAGCAGCTTCCTGGCGAGCGCGAGCTACGAGCAGTACTTC.

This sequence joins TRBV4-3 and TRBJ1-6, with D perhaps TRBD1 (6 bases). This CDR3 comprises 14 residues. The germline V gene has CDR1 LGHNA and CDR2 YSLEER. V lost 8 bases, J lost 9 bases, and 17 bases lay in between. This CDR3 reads CASGQRNAGSPLHF. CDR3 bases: TGCGCCAGCGGACAGCGGAATGCGGGTTCACCCCTCCACTTT.

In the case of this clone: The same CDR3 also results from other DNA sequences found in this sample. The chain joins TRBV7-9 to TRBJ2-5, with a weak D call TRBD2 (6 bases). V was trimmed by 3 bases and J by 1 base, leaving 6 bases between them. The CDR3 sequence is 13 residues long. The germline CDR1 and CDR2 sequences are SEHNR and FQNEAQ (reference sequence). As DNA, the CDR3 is TGTGCCAGCAGCTTTAGCGGCCAAGAGACCCAGTACTTC. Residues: CASSFSGQETQYF.

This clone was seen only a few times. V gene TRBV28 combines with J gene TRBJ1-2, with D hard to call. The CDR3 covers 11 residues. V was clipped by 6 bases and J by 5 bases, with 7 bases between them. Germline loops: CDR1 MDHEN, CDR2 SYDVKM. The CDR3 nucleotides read TGTGCCAGCAGCGGCGGGTATGGCTACACCTTC. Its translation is CASSGGYGYTF.

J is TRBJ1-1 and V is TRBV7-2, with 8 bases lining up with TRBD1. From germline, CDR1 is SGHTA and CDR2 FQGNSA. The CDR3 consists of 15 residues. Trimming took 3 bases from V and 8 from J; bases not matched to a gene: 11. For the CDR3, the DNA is TGTGCCAGCAGCTTCGTAGACAGGGGTCGAGGGGAAGCTTTCTTT. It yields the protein CASSFVDRGRGEAFF. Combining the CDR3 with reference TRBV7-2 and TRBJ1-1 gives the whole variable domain GAGVSQSPSNKVTEKGKDVELRCDPISGHTALYWYRQSLGQGLEFLIYFQGNSAPDKSGLPSDRFSAERTGGSVSTLTIQRTQQEDSAVYLCASSFVDRGRGEAFFGQGTRLTVV.

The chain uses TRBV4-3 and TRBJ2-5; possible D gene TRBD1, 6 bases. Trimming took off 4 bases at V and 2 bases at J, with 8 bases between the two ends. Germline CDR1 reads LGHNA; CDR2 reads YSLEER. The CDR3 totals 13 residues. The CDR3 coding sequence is TGCGCCAGCAGCCTGGGACAACAAGAGACCCAGTACTTC. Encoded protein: CASSLGQQETQYF.

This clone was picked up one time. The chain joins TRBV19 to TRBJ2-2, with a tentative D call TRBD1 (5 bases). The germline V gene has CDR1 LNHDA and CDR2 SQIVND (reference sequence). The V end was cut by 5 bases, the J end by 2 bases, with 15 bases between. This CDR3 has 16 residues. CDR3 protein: CASSPNFRTNTGELFF. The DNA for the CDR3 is TGTGCCAGTAGTCCGAATTTTAGGACAAACACCGGGGAGCTGTTTTTT.

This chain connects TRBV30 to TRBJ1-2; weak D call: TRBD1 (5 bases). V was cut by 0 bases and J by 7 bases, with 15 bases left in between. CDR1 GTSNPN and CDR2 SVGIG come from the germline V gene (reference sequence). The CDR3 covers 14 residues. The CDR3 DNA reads TGTGCCTGGAGTGTAACAATGGGGGGTCTTGGCTACACCTTC. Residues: CAWSVTMGGLGYTF.

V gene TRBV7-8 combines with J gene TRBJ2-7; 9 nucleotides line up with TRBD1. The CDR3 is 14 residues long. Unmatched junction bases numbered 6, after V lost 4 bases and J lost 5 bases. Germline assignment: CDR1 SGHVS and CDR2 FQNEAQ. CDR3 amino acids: CASSSRDRAHEQYF. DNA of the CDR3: TGTGCCAGCAGCTCCCGGGACAGGGCCCACGAGCAGTACTTC.

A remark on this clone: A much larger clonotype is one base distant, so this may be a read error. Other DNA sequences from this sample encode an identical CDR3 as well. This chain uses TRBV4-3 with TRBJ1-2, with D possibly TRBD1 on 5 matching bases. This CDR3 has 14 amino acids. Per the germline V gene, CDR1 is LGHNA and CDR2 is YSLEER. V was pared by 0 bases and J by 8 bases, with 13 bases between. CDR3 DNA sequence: TGCGCCAGCAGCCAAGATGATGGGGCCGGAGGCTACACCTTC. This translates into CASSQDDGAGGYTF.

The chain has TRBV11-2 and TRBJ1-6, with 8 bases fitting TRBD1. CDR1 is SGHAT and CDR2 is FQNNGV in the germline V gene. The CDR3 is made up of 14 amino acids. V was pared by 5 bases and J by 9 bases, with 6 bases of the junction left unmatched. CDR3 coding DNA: TGTGCCAGCAGCCACGACAGGGGCAGTTCACCCCTCCACTTT. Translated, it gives CASSHDRGSSPLHF.

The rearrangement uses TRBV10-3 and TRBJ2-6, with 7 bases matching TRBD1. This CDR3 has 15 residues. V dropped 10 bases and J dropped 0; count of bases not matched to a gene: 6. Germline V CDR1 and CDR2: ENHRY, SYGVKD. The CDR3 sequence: CATSTGISGANVLTF. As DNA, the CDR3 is TGTGCCACCTCGACAGGGATCTCTGGGGCCAACGTCCTGACTTTC.

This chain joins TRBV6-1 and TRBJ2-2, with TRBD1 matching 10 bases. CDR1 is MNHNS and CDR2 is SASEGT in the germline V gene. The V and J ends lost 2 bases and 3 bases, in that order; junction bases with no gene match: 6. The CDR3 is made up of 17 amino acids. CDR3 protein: CASSERDRGWDTGELFF. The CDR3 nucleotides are TGTGCCAGCAGTGAACGGGACAGGGGTTGGGACACCGGGGAGCTGTTTTTT.

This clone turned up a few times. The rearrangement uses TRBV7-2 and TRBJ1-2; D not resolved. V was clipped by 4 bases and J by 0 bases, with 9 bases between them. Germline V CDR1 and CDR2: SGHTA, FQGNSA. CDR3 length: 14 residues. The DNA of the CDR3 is TGTGCCAGCAGCTCCGGAGGGTCTAACTATGGCTACACCTTC. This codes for CASSSGGSNYGYTF. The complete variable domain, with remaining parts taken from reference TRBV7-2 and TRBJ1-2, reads GAGVSQSPSNKVTEKGKDVELRCDPISGHTALYWYRQSLGQGLEFLIYFQGNSAPDKSGLPSDRFSAERTGGSVSTLTIQRTQQEDSAVYLCASSSGGSNYGYTFGSGTRLTVV.

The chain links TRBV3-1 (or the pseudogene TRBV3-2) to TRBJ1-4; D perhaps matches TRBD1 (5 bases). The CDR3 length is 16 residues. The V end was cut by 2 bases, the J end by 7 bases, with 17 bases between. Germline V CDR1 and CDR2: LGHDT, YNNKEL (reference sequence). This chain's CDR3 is CASSQKLGVYREKLFF. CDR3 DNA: TGTGCCAGCAGCCAAAAATTAGGGGTGTACCGTGAAAAACTGTTTTTT.

The CDR3 nucleotides are TGTGCCAGCAGTTTAGGGAGCTTGAACACTGAAGCTTTCTTT. It translates to CASSLGSLNTEAFF. The V call is TRBV28, the J call TRBJ1-1; no clear D. Germline loops: CDR1 MDHEN, CDR2 SYDVKM. CDR3 length: 14 residues. V lost 2 bases and J 0 bases, leaving 7 bases between the germline ends.